Shown below are 26 T cell receptor beta chains from a single sample sequenced in a study of low-dose radiotherapy and immunotherapy resistance in tumors. The time point denotes: before trial treatment. cDNA synthesis used a TRAV/TRBV-specific primer set for both chains. The authors ran 15 to 20 PCR cycles to amplify TCRs with a constant-region primer and V-primer adapter. MiXCR, run by TCRdb on the reads, gives a single entry per CDR3 protein. Among 60,000 to 90,000 distinct CDR3 sequences listed, 31% were seen once. Sequenced material: PBMCs, taken before treatment. Receptors were obtained from a female donor with ovarian cancer.

Concerning this clonotype itself: The limits of the CDR3 on the DNA are not certain, so only TCRdb's listed CDR3 is given. The chain has TRBV12-3 or TRBV12-4 and TRBJ2-7; the table's D call TRBD1 went unverified against the DNA. The CDR3 contains 23 residues when both ends are counted. The chain's CDR3 is CASTNQTSMYLCATSDRLYEQYF.

V usage is TRBV19 and J usage is TRBJ2-3; 8 bases agree with TRBD2. This CDR3 has 14 residues. In germline, CDR1 is LNHDA, CDR2 SQIVND (reference sequence). Trimming at V came to 6 bases and at J to 5 bases, leaving 7 bases not matched to a gene. In nucleotides, the CDR3 is TGTGCCAGTAGCGGGGGGGCTCGGGGAGATACGCAGTATTTT. The encoded protein is CASSGGARGDTQYF.

This chain uses TRBV28 with TRBJ1-2, with a possible D match to TRBD1 (6 bases). Trimming stripped 4 bases from V and 5 bases from J, with 26 bases between. CDR1 and CDR2 (germline): MDHEN, SYDVKM. The CDR3 totals 18 residues. This chain's CDR3 is CASSCLGGNTLGPYGYTF. CDR3 bases: TGTGCCAGCAGTTGTCTCGGGGGCAACACCCTTGGCCCTTATGGCTACACCTTC.

This clonotype was observed many times. This chain connects TRBV7-2 to TRBJ2-7, with D uncertain. Trimming removed 1 base from V and 3 bases from J, with 10 bases in between. There are 14 residues in the CDR3. CDR1 is SGHTA and CDR2 is FQGNSA in the germline V gene. The DNA of the CDR3 is TGTGCCAGCAGCTTAGGCCCACTATACTACGAGCAGTACTTC. This gives the protein CASSLGPLYYEQYF.

This clonotype was found many times. The rearrangement joins TRBV20-1 to TRBJ2-7, with D unresolved. Germline assignment: CDR1 DFQATT and CDR2 SNEGSKA (reference sequence). The CDR3 is 14 amino acids. Trimming pared 0 bases from V and 3 bases from J, leaving 12 bases between. The CDR3 sequence is CSARDPGAVYEQYF. The CDR3 region has the DNA TGCAGTGCTAGAGATCCCGGAGCCGTCTACGAGCAGTACTTC.

There are many counts of this clonotype. The V gene is TRBV29-1, the J gene TRBJ2-7, with TRBD1 as a possible D gene (6 bases). Trimming took off 6 bases at V and 6 bases at J, with 12 bases between the two ends. Germline CDR1 is SQVTM and CDR2 is ANQGSEA. CDR3 length equals 11 residues. The CDR3 loop reads CSVVRGGEQYF. The CDR3, as DNA: TGCAGCGTGGTCAGGGGTGGCGAGCAGTACTTC.

This clonotype was picked up a small number of times. The chain couples TRBV30 to TRBJ2-7; D not certain. This CDR3 is 17 amino acids long. V lost 2 bases to trimming and J lost 1 base, with 21 bases between them. Germline values: CDR1 GTSNPN, CDR2 SVGIG (reference sequence). The CDR3 loop is CAWSFPPFRRYSYEQYF. The CDR3 DNA sequence: TGTGCCTGGAGTTTCCCACCCTTTAGACGGTATTCCTACGAGCAGTACTTC.

Ten or more counts support this clonotype. This sequence joins TRBV20-1 and TRBJ2-1; 11 bases align to TRBD2. The CDR3 is made up of 14 amino acids. CDR1 and CDR2 (germline): DFQATT, SNEGSKA (reference sequence). V gave up 5 bases and J gave up 10 bases; unmatched junction bases: 10. This CDR3 is CSALAGGGVKEQFF. CDR3 coding DNA: TGCAGTGCTCTAGCGGGGGGCGGGGTAAAAGAGCAGTTCTTC.

This clonotype has only one observation. This chain joins TRBV5-1 and TRBJ2-3; 10 positions agree with TRBD2. V gave up 4 bases and J gave up 1 base; unmatched junction bases: 3. Germline V lookup: CDR1 SGHRS, CDR2 YFSETQ. The CDR3 totals 15 residues. CDR3 DNA: TGCGCCAGCAGCCCCGGGACTAGCGGCACAGATACGCAGTATTTT. Protein sequence: CASSPGTSGTDTQYF.

The chain carries TRBV19 and TRBJ2-2; TRBD2 aligns across 7 bases. Germline values: CDR1 LNHDA, CDR2 SQIVND (reference sequence). Losses at the gene ends were 5 bases for V and 0 bases for J; bases not matched to a gene: 6. CDR3 length: 16 residues. The CDR3 spells CASSPHLAANTGELFF. The CDR3 region has the DNA TGTGCCAGTAGTCCGCATCTAGCGGCGAACACCGGGGAGCTGTTTTTT.

The chain couples TRBV5-3 to TRBJ2-5; D is possibly TRBD1 (6 bases). TRBV5-3 counts as an open reading frame of uncertain function. The CDR3 is made up of 16 amino acids. Trimming took 8 bases from V and 3 from J, leaving 23 bases between them. The CDR3 nucleotides read TGTGCCAGCAGCCCGGCTAACAGGGCCAAAAAAGAGACCCAGTACTTC. It yields the protein CASSPANRAKKETQYF.

This clonotype was counted a few times. CDR3 nucleotide sequence: TGTGCCAGCAGCGACGGACTAGGATCGACAGAGACCCAGTACTTC. It yields the protein CASSDGLGSTETQYF. The chain links TRBV9 to TRBJ2-5; 7 bases line up with TRBD2. The CDR3 has 15 residues. Germline CDR1 is SGDLS and CDR2 is YYNGEE. The V gene end was trimmed by 3 bases and the J gene end by 4 bases; junction bases not matched to a gene: 9.

On this clonotype: Given a far larger clone just one base away, this is likely a sequencing read error. The V and J genes are TRBV7-2 and TRBJ2-1, with 7 positions matching TRBD1. In germline, CDR1 is SGHTA, CDR2 FQGNSA. Trimming removed 5 bases from V and 4 bases from J; junction bases left unmatched: 8. CDR3 length: 15 amino acids. Written as DNA, the CDR3 is TGTGCCAGCAGCCCAGACAGGGCCCTTTACAATGAGCAGTTCTTC. Translated: CASSPDRALYNEQFF.

This rearrangement joins TRBV12-3 or TRBV12-4 to TRBJ1-5, with D possibly TRBD1 on 5 matching bases. The CDR3 runs 15 residues. V was cut by 2 bases and J by 2 bases, with 10 bases left in between. CDR3 coding DNA: TGTGCCAGCAGTTTATTGGGGGTAGGCAATCAGCCCCAGCATTTT. This codes for CASSLLGVGNQPQHF.

V gene TRBV18 combines with J gene TRBJ2-3; 8 nucleotides line up with TRBD2. CDR1 is KGHSH, CDR2 LQKENI, per germline. This CDR3 is 15 amino acids long. Unmatched junction bases numbered 6, after V lost 4 bases and J lost 3 bases. CDR3 in amino acids: CASSQERERTDTQYF. CDR3 coding DNA: TGTGCCAGCTCACAGGAGCGGGAGCGGACAGATACGCAGTATTTT.

V usage is TRBV9 and J usage is TRBJ2-5; TRBD2 matches 7 bases. Germline CDR1 reads SGDLS; CDR2 reads YYNGEE. Losses at the gene ends were 0 bases for V and 3 bases for J; bases not matched to a gene: 2. The CDR3 loop spans 14 amino acids. Here the CDR3 reads CASSVGAGEETQYF. As DNA, the CDR3 is TGTGCCAGCAGCGTAGGGGCGGGGGAAGAGACCCAGTACTTC.

In the case of this clonotype: A read error likely explains this, since a far larger clone differs by one base. V is TRBV7-9 and J is TRBJ2-7; D not certain. In germline, CDR1 is SEHNR, CDR2 FQNEAQ (reference sequence). This CDR3 spans 11 amino acids. The CDR3, as DNA: TGTGACAGCAGCTTGTCTGTCGAGCAGTACTTC. Translated, it gives CDSSLSVEQYF.

This clonotype was seen at least ten times. The gene calls are TRBV21-1 and TRBJ2-1; no DNA check was done on the table's D call, TRBD2. TRBV21-1 represents a pseudogene. This CDR3 comprises 15 residues. This chain's CDR3 is CASARGRASYNEQFF. The CDR3 DNA sequence: TGTGCCAGCGCTAGGGGCAGGGCCTCCTACAATGAGCAGTTCTTC.

This clonotype was seen ten or more times. The gene calls are TRBV25-1 and TRBJ1-4, with D unresolved. V shed 5 bases and J shed 4 bases, with 14 bases lying between them. There are 15 residues in the CDR3. Germline V gene data show CDR1 as MGHDK and CDR2 as SYGVNS. Here the CDR3 DNA reads TGTGCCAGCAGTCCTTTCGGCGGTAATAATGAAAAACTGTTTTTT. Amino acid sequence: CASSPFGGNNEKLFF.

J is TRBJ2-5 and V is TRBV28; D could derive from TRBD1 or TRBD2 (6 bases each). The CDR3 length is 14 residues. The V end lost 2 bases, the J end lost 5 bases, and 12 bases lay between the germline ends. Per the germline V gene, CDR1 is MDHEN and CDR2 is SYDVKM. The CDR3 here is CASSLVGAGETQYF. The CDR3 region has the DNA TGTGCCAGCAGTTTAGTGGGGGCGGGGGAGACCCAGTACTTC.

This clonotype was recorded a few times. This CDR3 reads CASSSPTLSSYEQYF. CDR3 DNA sequence: TGTGCCAGCAGTTCCCCAACCCTGAGCTCCTACGAGCAGTACTTC. The rearrangement links TRBV6-6 to TRBJ2-7, with D unresolved. This CDR3 contains 15 residues. CDR1 MNHNY and CDR2 SVGAGI come from the germline V gene (reference sequence). The V end was cut by 4 bases, the J end by 0 bases, with 13 bases between.

To note about this clonotype: A far larger clone is just one base off, so this is likely a read error. The chain carries TRBV2 and TRBJ2-1; 9 nucleotides match TRBD2. J lost 5 bases, V lost 6 bases, and 17 bases had no gene match. CDR3 length: 18 amino acids. Germline CDR1 reads SNHLY; CDR2 reads FYNNEI. CDR3 loop: CASSPPGLAISLNNEQFF. CDR3 DNA: TGTGCCAGCAGCCCACCGGGACTAGCCATTTCTTTGAACAATGAGCAGTTCTTC.

This clonotype appeared many times. The CDR3 protein is CASSWRTGSTDTQYF. The CDR3 DNA reads TGTGCCAGCAGCTGGAGGACAGGGAGCACAGATACGCAGTATTTT. The V gene is TRBV7-2, the J gene TRBJ2-3, with 8 nucleotides matching TRBD1. Trimming cost V 4 bases and J 0 bases; bases outside gene matches: 3. The CDR3 is 15 amino acids. Germline CDR1 and CDR2: SGHTA and FQGNSA.

This rearrangement joins TRBV4-1 to TRBJ2-5; 11 nucleotides align to TRBD2. CDR1 and CDR2 (germline): MGHRA, YSYEKL. CDR3 length equals 15 residues. Trimming took 1 base from V and 4 from J; bases not matched to a gene: 2. The CDR3 protein is CASSQVGTSGETQYF. In nucleotides, the CDR3 is TGCGCCAGCAGCCAAGTAGGGACTAGCGGAGAGACCCAGTACTTC.

This clonotype has ten or more counts. The chain uses TRBV28 and TRBJ1-4; D unresolved. Germline CDR1 is MDHEN and CDR2 is SYDVKM. The CDR3 runs to 15 residues. V shed 6 bases and J shed 5 bases, with 16 bases lying between them. The CDR3 loop reads CASSLPTGKNEKLFF. The CDR3 coding sequence is TGTGCCAGCAGCCTCCCTACCGGGAAAAATGAAAAACTGTTTTTT. Together with reference TRBV28 and TRBJ1-4, the CDR3 gives the full variable domain: DVKVTQSSRYLVKRTGEKVFLECVQDMDHENMFWYRQDPGLGLRLIYFSYDVKMKEKGDIPEGYSVSREKKERFSLILESASTNQTSMYLCASSLPTGKNEKLFFGSGTQLSVL.

This clonotype was detected a few times. The CDR3 loop reads CSVDPWGPGYNEQFF. CDR3 sequence (DNA): TGCAGCGTGGACCCCTGGGGACCCGGCTACAATGAGCAGTTCTTC. V and J are TRBV29-1 and TRBJ2-1, with D perhaps being TRBD1 or TRBD2 (5 bases each). Per the germline V gene, CDR1 is SQVTM and CDR2 is ANQGSEA. V was clipped by 6 bases and J by 3 bases, with 18 bases between them. This CDR3 is built from 15 residues.